This T cell receptor (beta chain) is drawn from a study of beta chain features in type 1 diabetes. Sorting that relied on CD45RO/CCR7/CD25/CD127/CD95/CD27 yielded CD4+ naive, central memory, regulatory and stem cell-like memory cells. As to this clone: The antigen is unknown.

CDR3 size: 15 residues. The germline V gene has CDR1 LGHNA and CDR2 YSLEER. V was clipped by 0 bases and J by 9 bases, with 15 bases between them. All of the isolated RNA was reverse transcribed, so expressed TCRB transcripts were sequenced. Clones were sequenced by immunoSEQ multiplex PCR, and TCRdb holds only the in-frame ones, with some missing. The table has over 150,000 clones, approximately 7.9% seen once. Study observations and caveats: Naive, central memory and Treg TCRB repertoires appeared more alike in patients than in healthy donors. When Type 1 diabetes patients were examined, their TCRB CDR3s proved moderately but significantly shorter in all four CD4+ subsets.

Specimen: central memory CD4+ T cells from blood. This chain links TRBV4-3 with TRBJ2-1; D ambiguous. The receptor comes from a man between 18 and 29 years old with type 1 diabetes. This CDR3 reads CASSQEPRLDSEQFF. Written as DNA, the CDR3 is TGCGCCAGCAGCCAAGAACCGAGGCTAGATAGTGAGCAGTTCTTC.